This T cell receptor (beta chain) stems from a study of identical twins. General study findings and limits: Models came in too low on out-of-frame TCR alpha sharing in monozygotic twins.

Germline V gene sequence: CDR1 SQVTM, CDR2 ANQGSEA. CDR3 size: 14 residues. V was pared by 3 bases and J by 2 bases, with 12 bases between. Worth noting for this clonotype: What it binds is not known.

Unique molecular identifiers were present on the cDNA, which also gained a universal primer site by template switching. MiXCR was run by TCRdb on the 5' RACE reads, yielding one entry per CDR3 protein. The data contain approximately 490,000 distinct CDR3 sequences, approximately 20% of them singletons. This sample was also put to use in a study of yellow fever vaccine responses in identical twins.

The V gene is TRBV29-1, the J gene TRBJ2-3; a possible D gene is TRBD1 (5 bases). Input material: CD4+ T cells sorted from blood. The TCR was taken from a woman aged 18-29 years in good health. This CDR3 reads CSVEKGQPTDTQYF. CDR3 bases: TGCAGCGTTGAGAAGGGGCAGCCCACAGATACGCAGTATTTT.